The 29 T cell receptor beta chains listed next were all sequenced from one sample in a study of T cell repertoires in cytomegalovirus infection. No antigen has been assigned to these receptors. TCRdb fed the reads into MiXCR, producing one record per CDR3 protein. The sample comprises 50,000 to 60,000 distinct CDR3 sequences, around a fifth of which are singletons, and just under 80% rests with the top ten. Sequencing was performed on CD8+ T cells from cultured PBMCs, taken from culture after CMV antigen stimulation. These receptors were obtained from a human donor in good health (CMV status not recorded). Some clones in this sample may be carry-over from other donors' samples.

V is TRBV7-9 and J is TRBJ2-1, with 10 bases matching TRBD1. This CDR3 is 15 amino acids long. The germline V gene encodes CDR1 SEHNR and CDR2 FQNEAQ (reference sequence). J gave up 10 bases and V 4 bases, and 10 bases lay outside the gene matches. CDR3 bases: TGTGCCAGCAGCTGGCCGGGACAGGGGAAGTTCGAGCAGTTCTTC. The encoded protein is CASSWPGQGKFEQFF.

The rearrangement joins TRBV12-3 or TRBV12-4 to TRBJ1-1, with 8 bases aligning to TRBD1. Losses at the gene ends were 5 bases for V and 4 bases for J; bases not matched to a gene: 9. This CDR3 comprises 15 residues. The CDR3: CASSRRQGAGTEAFF. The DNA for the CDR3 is TGTGCCAGCAGTCGGAGGCAGGGGGCTGGCACTGAAGCTTTCTTT.

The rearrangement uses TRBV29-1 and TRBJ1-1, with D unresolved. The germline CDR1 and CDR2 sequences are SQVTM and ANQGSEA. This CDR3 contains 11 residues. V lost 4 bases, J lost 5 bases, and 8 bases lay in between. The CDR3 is CSVGGGTEAFF. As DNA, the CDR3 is TGCAGCGTTGGAGGTGGAACTGAAGCTTTCTTT.

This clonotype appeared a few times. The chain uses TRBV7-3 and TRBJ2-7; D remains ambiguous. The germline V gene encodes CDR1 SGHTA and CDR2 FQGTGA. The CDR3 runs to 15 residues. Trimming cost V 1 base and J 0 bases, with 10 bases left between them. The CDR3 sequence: CASSLNGRSSYEQYF. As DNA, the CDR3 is TGTGCCAGCAGCTTAAACGGCCGGAGCTCCTACGAGCAGTACTTC.

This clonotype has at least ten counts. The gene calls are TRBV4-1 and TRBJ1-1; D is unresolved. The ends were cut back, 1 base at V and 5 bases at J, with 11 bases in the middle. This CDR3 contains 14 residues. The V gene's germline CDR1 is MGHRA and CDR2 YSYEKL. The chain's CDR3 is CASSQVRGRTEAFF. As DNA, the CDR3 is TGCGCCAGCAGCCAAGTTCGGGGTCGGACTGAAGCTTTCTTT.

The CDR3 DNA is TGTGCCAGCAGCTTTCTCTCCCGGGAGGGAGAGACCCAGTACTTC. The encoded protein is CASSFLSREGETQYF. The gene calls are TRBV7-6 and TRBJ2-5; 8 bases match TRBD2. Germline V gene lookup returns CDR1 SGHVS and CDR2 FNYEAQ. The CDR3 has 15 amino acids. V lost 3 bases, J lost 4 bases, and 7 bases stayed unmatched.

CDR3 DNA: TGTGCCACCGATCGAGGAACAGACAGGGTTTGGGGAGGTGGCTACACCTTC. It yields the protein CATDRGTDRVWGGGYTF. The chain links TRBV12-3 or TRBV12-4 to TRBJ1-2, with 7 bases aligning to TRBD1. The CDR3 extends over 17 amino acids. J lost 7 bases, V lost 10 bases, and 24 bases had no gene match.

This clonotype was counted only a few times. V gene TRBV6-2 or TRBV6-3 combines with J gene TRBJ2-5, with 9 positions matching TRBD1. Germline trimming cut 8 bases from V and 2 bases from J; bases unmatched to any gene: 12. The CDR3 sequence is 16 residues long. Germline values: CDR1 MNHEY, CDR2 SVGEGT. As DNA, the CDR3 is TGTGCCAGCGCGTCTTTGGACAGGGGAAGGCAAGAGACCCAGTACTTC. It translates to CASASLDRGRQETQYF.

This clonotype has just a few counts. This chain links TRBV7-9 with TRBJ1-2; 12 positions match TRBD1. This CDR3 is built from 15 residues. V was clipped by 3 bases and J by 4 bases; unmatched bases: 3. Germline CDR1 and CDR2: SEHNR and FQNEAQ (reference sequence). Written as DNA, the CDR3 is TGTGCCAGCAGCTTCCTGGGACAGGGGGCCTATGGCTACACCTTC. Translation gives CASSFLGQGAYGYTF. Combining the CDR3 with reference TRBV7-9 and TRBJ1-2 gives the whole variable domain DTGVSQNPRHKITKRGQNVTFRCDPISEHNRLYWYRQTLGQGPEFLTYFQNEAQLEKSRLLSDRFSAERPKGSFSTLEIQRTEQGDSAMYLCASSFLGQGAYGYTFGSGTRLTVV.

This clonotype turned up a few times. The CDR3 DNA reads as TGTGCCAGCATGGAACAGGGTATGACTGAAGCTTTCTTT. It specifies CASMEQGMTEAFF. V gene TRBV6-6 combines with J gene TRBJ1-1; TRBD1 might be the D (6 bases). Germline-derived CDR1 and CDR2 are MNHNY and SVGAGI (reference sequence). Trimming took off 7 bases at V and 5 bases at J, with 14 bases between the two ends. CDR3 length equals 13 residues.

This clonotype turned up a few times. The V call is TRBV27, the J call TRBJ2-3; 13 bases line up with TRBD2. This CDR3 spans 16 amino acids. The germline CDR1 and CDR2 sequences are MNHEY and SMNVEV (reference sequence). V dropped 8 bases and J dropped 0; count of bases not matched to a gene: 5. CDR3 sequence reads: CASGRLAGGSTDTQYF. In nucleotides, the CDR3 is TGTGCCAGCGGCCGACTAGCGGGGGGCAGCACAGATACGCAGTATTTT.

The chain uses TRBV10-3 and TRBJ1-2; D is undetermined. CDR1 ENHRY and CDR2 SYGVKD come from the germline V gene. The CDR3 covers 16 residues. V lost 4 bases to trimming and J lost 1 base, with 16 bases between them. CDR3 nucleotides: TGTGCCATCAGTGCTGGTGCAGGCCCATATAACTATGGCTACACCTTC. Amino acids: CAISAGAGPYNYGYTF.

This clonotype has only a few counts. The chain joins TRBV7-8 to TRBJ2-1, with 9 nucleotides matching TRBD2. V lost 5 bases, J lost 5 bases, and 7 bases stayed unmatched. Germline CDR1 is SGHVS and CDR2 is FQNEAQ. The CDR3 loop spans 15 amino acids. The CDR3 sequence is CASSEASGAHNEQFF. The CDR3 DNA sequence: TGTGCCAGCAGCGAGGCTAGCGGGGCCCACAATGAGCAGTTCTTC.

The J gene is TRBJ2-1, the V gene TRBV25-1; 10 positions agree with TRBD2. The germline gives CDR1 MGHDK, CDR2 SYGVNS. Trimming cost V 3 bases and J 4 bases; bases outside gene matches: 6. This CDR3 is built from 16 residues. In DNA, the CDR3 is TGTGCCAGCAGTGATCCTGGACTAGCGGAGTACAATGAGCAGTTCTTC. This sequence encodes CASSDPGLAEYNEQFF.

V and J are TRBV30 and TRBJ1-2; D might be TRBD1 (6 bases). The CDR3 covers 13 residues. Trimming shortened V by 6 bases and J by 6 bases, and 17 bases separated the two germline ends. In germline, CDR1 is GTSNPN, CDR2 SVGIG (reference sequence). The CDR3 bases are TGTGCCTGCGTGGGGGGCGCCCCCCATGGCTACACCTTC. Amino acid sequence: CACVGGAPHGYTF.

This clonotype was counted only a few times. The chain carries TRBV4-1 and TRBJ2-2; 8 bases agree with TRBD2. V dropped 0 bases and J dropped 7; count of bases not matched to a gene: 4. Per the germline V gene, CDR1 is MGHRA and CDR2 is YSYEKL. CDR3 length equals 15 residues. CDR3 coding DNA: TGCGCCAGCAGCCAAGACCCCCTAGCGGGCGGGGAGCTGTTTTTT. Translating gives CASSQDPLAGGELFF.

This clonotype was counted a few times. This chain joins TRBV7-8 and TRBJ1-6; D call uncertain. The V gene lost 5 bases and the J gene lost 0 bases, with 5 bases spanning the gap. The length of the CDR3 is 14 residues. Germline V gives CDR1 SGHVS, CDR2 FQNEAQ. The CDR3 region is CASSPGSYNSPLHF. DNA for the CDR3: TGTGCCAGCAGCCCCGGCTCCTATAATTCACCCCTCCACTTT.

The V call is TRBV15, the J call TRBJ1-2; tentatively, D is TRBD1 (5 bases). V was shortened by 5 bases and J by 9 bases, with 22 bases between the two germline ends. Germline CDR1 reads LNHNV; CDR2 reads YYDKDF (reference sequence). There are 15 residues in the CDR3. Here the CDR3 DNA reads TGTGCCACCAGCGATTGGGACTCCTTAAAGCGGAGCTACACCTTC. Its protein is CATSDWDSLKRSYTF.

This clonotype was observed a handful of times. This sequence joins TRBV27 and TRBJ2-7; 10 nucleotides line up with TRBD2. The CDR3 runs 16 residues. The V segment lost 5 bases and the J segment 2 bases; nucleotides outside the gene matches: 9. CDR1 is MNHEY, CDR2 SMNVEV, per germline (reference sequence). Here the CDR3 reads CASSPASSGGTYEQYF. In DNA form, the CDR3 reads TGTGCCAGCAGTCCCGCGTCTAGCGGGGGTACCTACGAGCAGTACTTC.

DNA for the CDR3: TGTGCCAGCAGCCGGGACATAGCCAAAAACATTCAGTACTTC. Protein product: CASSRDIAKNIQYF. This rearrangement joins TRBV12-3 or TRBV12-4 to TRBJ2-4; possible D gene TRBD1, 6 bases. The CDR3 is 14 amino acids. With 6 bases removed from V and 0 bases from J, the gap between germline ends came to 9 bases.

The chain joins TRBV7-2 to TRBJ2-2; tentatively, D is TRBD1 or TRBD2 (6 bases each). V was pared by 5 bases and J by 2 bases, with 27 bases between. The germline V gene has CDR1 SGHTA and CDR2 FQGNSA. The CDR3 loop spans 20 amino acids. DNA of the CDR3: TGTGCCAGCAGCCGATTAAAGAGGGGGGCAGGGTCCCGCAACACCGGGGAGCTGTTTTTT. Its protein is CASSRLKRGAGSRNTGELFF.

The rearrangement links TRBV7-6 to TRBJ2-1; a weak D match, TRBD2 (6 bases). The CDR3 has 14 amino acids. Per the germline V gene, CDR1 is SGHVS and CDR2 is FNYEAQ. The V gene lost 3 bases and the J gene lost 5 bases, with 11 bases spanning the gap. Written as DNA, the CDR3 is TGTGCCAGCAGCTTGACTAGTCCCAACAATGAGCAGTTCTTC. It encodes CASSLTSPNNEQFF.

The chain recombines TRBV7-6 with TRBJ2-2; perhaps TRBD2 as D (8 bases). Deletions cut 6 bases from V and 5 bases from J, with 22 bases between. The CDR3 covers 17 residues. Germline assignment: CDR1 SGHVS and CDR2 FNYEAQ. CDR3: CASRATWDSGGTGELFF. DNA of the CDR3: TGTGCCAGCAGGGCGACTTGGGACAGCGGGGGAACCGGGGAGCTGTTTTTT.

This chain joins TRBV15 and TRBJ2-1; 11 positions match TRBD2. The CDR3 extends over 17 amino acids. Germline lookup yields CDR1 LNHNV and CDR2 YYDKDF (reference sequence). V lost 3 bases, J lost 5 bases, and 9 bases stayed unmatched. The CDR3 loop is CATSRGASGGIDNEQFF. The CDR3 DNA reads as TGTGCCACCAGCAGGGGGGCTAGCGGGGGGATCGACAATGAGCAGTTCTTC.

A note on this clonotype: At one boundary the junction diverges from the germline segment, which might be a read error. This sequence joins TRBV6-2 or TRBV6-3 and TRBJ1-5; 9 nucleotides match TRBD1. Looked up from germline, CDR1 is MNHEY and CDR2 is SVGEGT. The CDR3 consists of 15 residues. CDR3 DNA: TGTCCCAGCAGTTACTTTGGGACAGGGAATCAGCCCCAGCATTTT. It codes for CPSSYFGTGNQPQHF.

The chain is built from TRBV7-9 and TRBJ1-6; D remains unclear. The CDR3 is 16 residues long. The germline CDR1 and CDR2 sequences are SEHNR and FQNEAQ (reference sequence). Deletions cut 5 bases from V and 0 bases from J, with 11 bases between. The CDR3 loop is CASSQIESSYNSPLHF. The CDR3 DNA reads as TGTGCCAGCAGCCAGATAGAGAGCTCCTATAATTCACCCCTCCACTTT.

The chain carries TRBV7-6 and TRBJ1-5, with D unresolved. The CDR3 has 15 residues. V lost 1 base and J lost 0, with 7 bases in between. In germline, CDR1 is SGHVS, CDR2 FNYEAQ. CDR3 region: CASSLGGNSNQPQHF. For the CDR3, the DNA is TGTGCCAGCAGCTTAGGGGGAAATAGCAATCAGCCCCAGCATTTT. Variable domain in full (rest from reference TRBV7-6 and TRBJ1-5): GAGVSQSPRYKVTKRGQDVALRCDPISGHVSLYWYRQALGQGPEFLTYFNYEAQQDKSGLPNDRFSAERPEGSISTLTIQRTEQRDSAMYRCASSLGGNSNQPQHFGDGTRLSIL.

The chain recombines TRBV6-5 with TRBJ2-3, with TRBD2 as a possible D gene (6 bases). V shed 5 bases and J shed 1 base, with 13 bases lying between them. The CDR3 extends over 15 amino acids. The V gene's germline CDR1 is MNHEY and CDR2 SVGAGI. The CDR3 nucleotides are TGTGCCAGCAGTCTCCAACCGGGGGGCACAGATACGCAGTATTTT. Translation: CASSLQPGGTDTQYF.

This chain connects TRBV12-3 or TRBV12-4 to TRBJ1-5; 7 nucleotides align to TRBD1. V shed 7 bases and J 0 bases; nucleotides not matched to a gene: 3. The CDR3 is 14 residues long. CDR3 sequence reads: CASKTGLSNQPQHF. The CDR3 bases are TGTGCCAGCAAGACAGGGCTTAGCAATCAGCCCCAGCATTTT.